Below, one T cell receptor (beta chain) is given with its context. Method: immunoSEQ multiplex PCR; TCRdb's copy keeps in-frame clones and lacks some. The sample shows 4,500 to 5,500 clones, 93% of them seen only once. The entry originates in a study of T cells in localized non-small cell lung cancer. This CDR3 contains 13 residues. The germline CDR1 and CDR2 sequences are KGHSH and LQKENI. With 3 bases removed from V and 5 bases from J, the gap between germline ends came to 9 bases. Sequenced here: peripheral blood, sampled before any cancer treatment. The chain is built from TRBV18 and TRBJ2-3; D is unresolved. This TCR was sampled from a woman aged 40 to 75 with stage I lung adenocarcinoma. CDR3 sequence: CASSPTNGDTQYF. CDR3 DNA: TGTGCCAGCTCACCTACGAACGGAGATACGCAGTATTTT.